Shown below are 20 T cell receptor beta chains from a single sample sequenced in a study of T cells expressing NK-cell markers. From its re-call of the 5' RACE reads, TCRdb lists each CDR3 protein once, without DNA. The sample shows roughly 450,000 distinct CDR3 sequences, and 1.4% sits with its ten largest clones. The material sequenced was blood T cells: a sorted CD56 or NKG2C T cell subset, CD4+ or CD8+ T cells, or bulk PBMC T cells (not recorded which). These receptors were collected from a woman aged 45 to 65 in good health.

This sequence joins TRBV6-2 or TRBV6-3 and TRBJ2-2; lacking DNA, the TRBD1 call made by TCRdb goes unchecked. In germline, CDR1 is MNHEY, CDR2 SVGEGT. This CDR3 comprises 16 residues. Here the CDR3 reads CASKKGGRISTGELFF.

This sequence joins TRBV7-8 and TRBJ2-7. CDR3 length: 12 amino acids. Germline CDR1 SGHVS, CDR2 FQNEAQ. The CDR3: CASSFTHYEQYF. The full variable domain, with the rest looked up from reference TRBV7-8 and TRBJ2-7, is GAGVSQSPRYKVAKRGQDVALRCDPISGHVSLFWYQQALGQGPEFLTYFQNEAQLDKSGLPSDRFFAERPEGSVSTLKIQRTQQEDSAVYLCASSFTHYEQYFGPGTRLTVT.

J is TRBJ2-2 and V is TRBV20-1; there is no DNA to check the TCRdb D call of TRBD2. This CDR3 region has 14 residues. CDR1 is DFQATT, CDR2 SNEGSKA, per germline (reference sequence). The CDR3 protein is CSASGRADTGELFF.

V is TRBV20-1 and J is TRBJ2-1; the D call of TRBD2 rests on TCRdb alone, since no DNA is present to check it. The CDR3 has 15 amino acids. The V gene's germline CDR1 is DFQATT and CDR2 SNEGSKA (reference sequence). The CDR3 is CSASSASGRYNEQFF.

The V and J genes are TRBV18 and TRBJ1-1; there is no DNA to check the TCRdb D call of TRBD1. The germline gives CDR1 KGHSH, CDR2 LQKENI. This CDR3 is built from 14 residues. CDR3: CASSPGQGTTEAFF. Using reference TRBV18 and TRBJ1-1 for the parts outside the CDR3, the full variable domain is NAGVMQNPRHLVRRRGQEARLRCSPMKGHSHVYWYRQLPEEGLKFMVYLQKENIIDESGMPKERFSAEFPKEGPSILRIQQVVRGDSAAYFCASSPGQGTTEAFFGQGTRLTVV.

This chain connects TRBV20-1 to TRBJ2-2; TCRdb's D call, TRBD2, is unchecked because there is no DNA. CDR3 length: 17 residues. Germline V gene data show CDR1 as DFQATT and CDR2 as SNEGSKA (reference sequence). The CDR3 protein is CSARDSSGRPNTGELFF.

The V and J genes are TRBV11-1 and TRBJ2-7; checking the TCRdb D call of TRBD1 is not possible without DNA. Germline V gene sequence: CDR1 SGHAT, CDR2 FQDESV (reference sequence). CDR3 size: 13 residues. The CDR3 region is CASSPEAQGWQYF. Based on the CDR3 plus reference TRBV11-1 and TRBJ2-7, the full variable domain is EAEVAQSPRYKITEKSQAVAFWCDPISGHATLYWYRQILGQGPELLVQFQDESVVDDSQLPKDRFSAERLKGVDSTLKIQPAELGDSAMYLCASSPEAQGWQYFGPGTRLTVT.

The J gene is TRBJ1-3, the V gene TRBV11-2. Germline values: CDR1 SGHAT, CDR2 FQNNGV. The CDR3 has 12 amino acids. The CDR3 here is CASSLVGGTIYF.

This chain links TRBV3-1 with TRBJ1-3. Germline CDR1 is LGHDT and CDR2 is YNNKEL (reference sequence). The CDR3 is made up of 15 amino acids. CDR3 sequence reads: CASSQFGGTGNTIYF.

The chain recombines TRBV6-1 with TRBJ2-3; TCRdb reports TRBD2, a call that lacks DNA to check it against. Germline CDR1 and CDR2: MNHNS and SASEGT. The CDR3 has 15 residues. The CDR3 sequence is CASSTTAVTTDTQYF.

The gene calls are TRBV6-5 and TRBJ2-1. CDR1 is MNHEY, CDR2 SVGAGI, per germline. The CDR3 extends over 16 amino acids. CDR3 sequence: CASSYQKPPSYNEQFF.

The CDR3 loop reads CASGNQGTQYF. This chain links TRBV5-1 with TRBJ2-5. The CDR3 has 11 amino acids. Germline V gene data show CDR1 as SGHRS and CDR2 as YFSETQ.

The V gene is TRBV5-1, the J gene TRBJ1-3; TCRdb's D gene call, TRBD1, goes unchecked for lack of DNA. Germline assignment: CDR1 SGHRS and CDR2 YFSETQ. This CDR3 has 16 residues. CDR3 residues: CASSLRQGRNGNTIYF. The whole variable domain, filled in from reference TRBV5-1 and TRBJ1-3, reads KAGVTQTPRYLIKTRGQQVTLSCSPISGHRSVSWYQQTPGQGLQFLFEYFSETQRNKGNFPGRFSGRQFSNSRSEMNVSTLELGDSALYLCASSLRQGRNGNTIYFGEGSWLTVV.

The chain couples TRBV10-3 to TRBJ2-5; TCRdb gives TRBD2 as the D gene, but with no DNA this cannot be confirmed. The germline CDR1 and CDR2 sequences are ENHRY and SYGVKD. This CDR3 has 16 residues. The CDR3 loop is CACAGTSGSVGETQYF.

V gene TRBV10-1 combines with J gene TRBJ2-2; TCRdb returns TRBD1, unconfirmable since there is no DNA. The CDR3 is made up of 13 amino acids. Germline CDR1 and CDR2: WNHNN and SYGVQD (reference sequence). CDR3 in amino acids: CASSDLGAGELFF.

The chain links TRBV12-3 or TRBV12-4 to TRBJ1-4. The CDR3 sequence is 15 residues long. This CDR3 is CASSGNWATNEKLFF.

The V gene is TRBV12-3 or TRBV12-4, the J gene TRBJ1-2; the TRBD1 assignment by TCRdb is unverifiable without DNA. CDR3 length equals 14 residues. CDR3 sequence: CASSSGQGDYGYTF.

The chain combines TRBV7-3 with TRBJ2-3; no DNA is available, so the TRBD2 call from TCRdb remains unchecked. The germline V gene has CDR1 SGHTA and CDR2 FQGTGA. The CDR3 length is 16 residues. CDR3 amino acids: CASSSITSGSTDTQYF.

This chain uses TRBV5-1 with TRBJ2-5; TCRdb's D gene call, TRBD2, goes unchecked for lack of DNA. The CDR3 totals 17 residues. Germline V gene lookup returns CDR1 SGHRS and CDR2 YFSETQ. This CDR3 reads CASSPHRLAGTQETQYF. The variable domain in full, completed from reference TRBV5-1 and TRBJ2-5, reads KAGVTQTPRYLIKTRGQQVTLSCSPISGHRSVSWYQQTPGQGLQFLFEYFSETQRNKGNFPGRFSGRQFSNSRSEMNVSTLELGDSALYLCASSPHRLAGTQETQYFGPGTRLLVL.

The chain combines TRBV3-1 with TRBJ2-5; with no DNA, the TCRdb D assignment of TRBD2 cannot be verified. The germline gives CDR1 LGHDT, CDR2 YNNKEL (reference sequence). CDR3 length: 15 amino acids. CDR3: CASSQGRAPRETQYF.